The rows below give T cell receptor beta chains drawn from one sample of a study of metastatic and nonmetastatic thyroid tumors. TCRdb re-called clones via MiXCR from the PCR reads. The table includes fewer than 25,000 clones, 23% detected once. Sequencing was carried out using blood. These receptors all stem from a male donor with papillary thyroid cancer or a benign thyroid nodule (not recorded which). Some clones in this sample may be carry-over from other donors' samples. CDR3s include the opening cysteine and the closing phenylalanine or tryptophan. The D gene is left open where the match is weak. Expanded clones get a size class; other rows say once, few or many, or leave the size out.

V	D	size	J	CDR3	DNA
TRBV6-1	.	many	TRBJ1-5	CASRKQESQPQHF	TGTGCCAGCAGAAAACAGGAGAGTCAGCCCCAGCATTTT
TRBV20-1	.	.	TRBJ1-4	CSATPDSDNEKLFF	TGCAGTGCTACCCCGGACAGCGATAATGAAAAACTGTTTTTT
TRBV28	.	many	TRBJ2-3	CASNFQGGTDTQYF	TGTGCCAGCAATTTCCAGGGCGGCACAGATACGCAGTATTTT
TRBV9	TRBD1	.	TRBJ2-3	CASSRTGTDTQYF	TGTGCCAGCAGTAGGACAGGGACCGATACGCAGTATTTT
TRBV2	.	.	TRBJ2-1	CASSEDMGVASNEHLF	TGTGCCAGCAGTGAAGATATGGGCGTGGCTAGCAATGAGCATCTCTTC
TRBV18	TRBD2	few	TRBJ2-1	CASSPRPGGSGGTYNEQFF	TGTGCCAGCTCACCAAGGCCAGGTGGGTCGGGAGGGACCTACAATGAGCAGTTCTTC
TRBV5-5	.	many	TRBJ1-1	CASSLGLREAFF	TGTGCCAGCAGCTTGGGGCTACGAGAAGCTTTCTTT
TRBV28	.	many	TRBJ2-5	CASSNAAQETQYF	TGTGCCAGCAGCAACGCTGCCCAAGAGACCCAGTACTTC
TRBV10-2	.	many	TRBJ2-4	CASSSGAENIQYF	TGCGCCAGCAGTTCGGGGGCCGAAAACATTCAGTACTTC
TRBV5-1	.	many	TRBJ2-1	CASSLELNEQFF	TGCGCCAGCAGCTTGGAGCTGAATGAGCAGTTCTTC
TRBV6-2/TRBV6-3	.	.	TRBJ2-7	CASSSGRLLGEQYF	TGTGCCAGCAGTTCTGGAAGACTACTGGGGGAGCAGTACTTC
TRBV27	.	many	TRBJ2-7	CASSSFGWGQEGDEQYF	TGTGCCAGCAGCAGTTTCGGGTGGGGGCAAGAAGGGGACGAGCAGTACTTC
TRBV18	TRBD2	once	TRBJ2-1	CASSPAGTRYNEQFF	TGTGCCAGCTCACCCGCCGGGACTAGATACAATGAGCAGTTCTTC
TRBV7-2	TRBD1	many	TRBJ2-3	CASSFQEDRTSTDTQYF	TGTGCCAGCAGCTTCCAGGAGGACAGGACTAGCACAGATACGCAGTATTTT
TRBV15	.	many	TRBJ2-7	CATSRGLVDEQYF	TGTGCCACCAGCAGAGGACTAGTGGACGAGCAGTACTTC
TRBV6-1	.	.	TRBJ2-5	CASSGRSMETQYF	TGTGCCAGCAGTGGGAGGTCTATGGAGACCCAGTACTTC
TRBV30	.	many	TRBJ2-7	CAWSRGWGIYEQYF	TGTGCCTGGAGTCGGGGGTGGGGAATTTACGAGCAGTACTTC
TRBV6-1	TRBD2	.	TRBJ2-3	CASKPVLAGEVDTQYF	TGTGCCAGCAAGCCGGTACTAGCGGGAGAGGTAGATACGCAGTATTTT
TRBV5-1	.	.	TRBJ2-7	CASSLGARVNEQYF	TGCGCCAGCAGCTTGGGGGCACGGGTAAACGAGCAGTACTTC
TRBV10-3	.	.	TRBJ1-2	CAISEGWDGYTF	TGTGCCATCAGTGAAGGATGGGACGGCTACACCTTC
TRBV20-1	TRBD1	.	TRBJ1-1	CSAGRDRGRSEAFF	TGCAGTGCTGGGAGGGACAGGGGGCGATCTGAAGCTTTCTTT
TRBV20-1	.	.	TRBJ1-2	CSATPRGWGTF	TGCAGTGCTACCCCCCGGGGGTGGGGCACCTTC
TRBV18	.	.	TRBJ1-5	CASSPAGQPQHF	TGTGCCAGCTCCCCGGCTGGTCAGCCCCAGCATTTT
TRBV6-1	.	many	TRBJ2-7	CASSRSGGNYEQYF	TGTGCCAGCAGTCGCTCCGGAGGGAACTACGAGCAGTACTTC
TRBV7-6	.	many	TRBJ2-7	CASSLVLGTYEQYF	TGTGCCAGCAGCTTAGTATTGGGTACCTACGAGCAGTACTTC
TRBV9	TRBD2	.	TRBJ2-3	CASSVDAGEYTDTQYF	TGTGCCAGCAGCGTAGATGCGGGGGAATACACAGATACGCAGTATTTT
TRBV2	TRBD2	many	TRBJ2-1	CASTKREGRGDEQFF	TGTGCCAGTACTAAGCGGGAGGGCCGCGGGGATGAGCAGTTCTTC
TRBV4-1	TRBD2	many	TRBJ2-7	CASSQGSGTIYEQYF	TGCGCCAGCAGCCAGGGTAGCGGGACGATCTACGAGCAGTACTTC
TRBV7-3	.	.	TRBJ2-1	CASSVSGGSYNEQFF	TGTGCCAGCAGCGTCTCCGGGGGCTCCTACAATGAGCAGTTCTTC
TRBV7-6	.	few	TRBJ1-3	CASSLEAGNTIYF	TGTGCCAGCAGCTTAGAGGCTGGAAACACCATATATTTT
TRBV11-3	.	many	TRBJ2-1	CASSLEAAASYNEQFF	TGTGCCAGCAGCTTAGAAGCAGCCGCCTCCTACAATGAGCAGTTCTTC
TRBV2	.	many	TRBJ2-7	CASSELRGGSYEQYF	TGTGCCAGCAGTGAATTAAGGGGTGGGTCCTACGAGCAGTACTTC
TRBV20-1	TRBD1	many	TRBJ1-6	CSARGGGQVNSPLHF	TGCAGTGCTAGGGGGGGGGGACAGGTAAATTCACCCCTCCACTTT
TRBV28	.	few	TRBJ1-5	CACSIGEPQHF	TGTGCCTGCAGCATAGGGGAGCCCCAGCATTTT
TRBV4-1	TRBD2	many	TRBJ2-7	CASSQEVASGRREQYF	TGCGCCAGCAGCCAAGAGGTAGCAAGCGGGAGAAGGGAGCAGTACTTC
TRBV10-1	.	many	TRBJ2-1	CASSESYNNEQFF	TGCGCCAGCAGTGAGTCCTACAACAATGAGCAGTTCTTC
TRBV19	.	.	TRBJ2-7	CATGNPSSYEQYF	TGTGCCACCGGCAACCCTAGCTCCTACGAGCAGTACTTC
TRBV19	.	few	TRBJ2-1	CASSKTSSYNEQFF	TGTGCCAGTAGTAAGACTAGCTCCTACAATGAGCAGTTCTTC
TRBV6-6	.	.	TRBJ2-1	CASSYAQANEQFF	TGTGCCAGCAGTTACGCACAGGCCAATGAGCAGTTCTTC
TRBV30	TRBD1	many	TRBJ1-2	CAWSVQGDRESGYTF	TGTGCCTGGAGTGTACAAGGGGACAGGGAGAGTGGCTACACCTTC